This passage covers 30 T cell receptor beta chains from one sample sequenced in a study of cytomegalovirus exposure and HLA in healthy donors (dated by TCRdb to the late 2010s). Libraries were made using the immunoSEQ multiplex PCR assay. For the multiplex PCR, a mixture combining 60 forward primers for TCR Vbeta segments and 13 reverse primers for TCR Jbeta segments was used. TCRdb obtained this table from immuneACCESS and retained in-frame rearrangements with V and J assigned. These tables miss some clones; where compared with another copy, unresolved V genes account for less than half of the shortfall, and the remainder is unexplained. The sample records a few hundred thousand clones, around 90% of which are singletons. The top ten hold about 1.8% of the sample. Sequenced input: PBMCs. Receptors originate from a girl under 10 years old in good health and CMV-seronegative.

The chain combines TRBV6-1 with TRBJ2-2, with a weak D call TRBD1 (6 bases). The CDR3 consists of 13 residues. V was trimmed by 8 bases and J by 1 base, leaving 8 bases between them. Germline assignment: CDR1 MNHNS and CDR2 SASEGT. CDR3 nucleotide sequence: TGTGCCAGCGGGACAAAGAACACCGGGGAGCTGTTTTTT. Its translation: CASGTKNTGELFF.

The CDR3 region is CASSPRTSGGASYNEQFF. In DNA form, the CDR3 reads TGTGCCAGCAGCCCAAGGACTAGCGGGGGGGCCTCCTACAATGAGCAGTTCTTC. The chain employs TRBV7-8 and TRBJ2-1, with 15 nucleotides matching TRBD2. The CDR3 is 18 residues long. Germline loops: CDR1 SGHVS, CDR2 FQNEAQ. Germline trimming cut 5 bases from V and 0 bases from J; bases unmatched to any gene: 5.

This rearrangement joins TRBV7-8 to TRBJ1-6; D is possibly TRBD1 (5 bases). Between the trimmed V and J ends, which lost 5 bases and 7 bases, there was a span of 15 bases. This CDR3 is built from 15 residues. The germline CDR1 and CDR2 sequences are SGHVS and FQNEAQ. The CDR3 DNA sequence: TGTGCCAGCAGCCGGGGGAGAGCTTTAAATTCACCCCTCCACTTT. Translating it yields CASSRGRALNSPLHF.

Comments on this clone: The identical CDR3 is also encoded by other nucleotide sequences in the sample. The chain employs TRBV20-1 and TRBJ2-5, with a tentative D call TRBD1 (6 bases). CDR3 length: 11 residues. V lost 5 bases, J lost 4 bases, and 8 bases lay in between. Germline V gene sequence: CDR1 DFQATT, CDR2 SNEGSKA (reference sequence). In DNA form, the CDR3 reads TGCAGTGCTCTAGGGGGAGAGACCCAGTACTTC. Translated: CSALGGETQYF.

The rearrangement joins TRBV4-1 to TRBJ1-5; no clear D. V gave up 0 bases and J gave up 2 bases, with 14 bases separating them. Germline V gene sequence: CDR1 MGHRA, CDR2 YSYEKL. This CDR3 is built from 17 residues. The CDR3 sequence: CASSQDPEPPGNQPQHF. Written as DNA, the CDR3 is TGCGCCAGCAGCCAAGATCCCGAACCCCCAGGCAATCAGCCCCAGCATTTT.

The rearrangement joins TRBV23-1 to TRBJ2-2; no definite D call. TRBV23-1 is flagged as an ORF with uncertain function. This CDR3 has 18 amino acids. V was shortened by 1 base and J by 3 bases, with 18 bases between the two germline ends. CDR3 sequence: CASSQLLSLWRDTGELFF. The CDR3, as DNA: TGCGCCAGCAGTCAATTGCTGTCACTATGGCGCGACACCGGGGAGCTGTTTTTT.

The chain employs TRBV6-1 and TRBJ1-2; 8 bases line up with TRBD1. Per germline, CDR1 MNHNS and CDR2 SASEGT. V lost 1 base to trimming and J lost 5 bases; unmatched junction nucleotides: 6. This CDR3 has 15 amino acids. The DNA for the CDR3 is TGTGCCAGCAGTGAAGAATTGGGACAGGCGTATGGCTACACCTTC. Residues: CASSEELGQAYGYTF.

In the case of this clone: The junction departs from the called germline gene at one end, perhaps through a read error. The genes are TRBV13 and TRBJ2-4; D is undetermined. Germline CDR1 reads PRHDT; CDR2 reads FYEKMQ (reference sequence). The CDR3 runs 12 residues. The CDR3 DNA reads as TGTGCCAGCAGCTTAGGCAGGTCTCTGATTCAATTC. Protein product: CASSLGRSLIQF. The full variable domain, in which reference TRBV13 and TRBJ2-4 provide the parts outside the CDR3, is AAGVIQSPRHLIKEKRETATLKCYPIPRHDTVYWYQQGPGQDPQFLISFYEKMQSDKGSIPDRFSAQQFSDYHSELNMSSLELGDSALYFCASSLGRSLIQFGAGTRLSVL.

The chain carries TRBV18 and TRBJ1-1; 12 bases are shared with TRBD1. The CDR3 has 16 amino acids. V was pared by 0 bases and J by 7 bases, with 6 bases of the junction left unmatched. Looked up from germline, CDR1 is KGHSH and CDR2 is LQKENI. This chain's CDR3 is CASSPPWDRGHYEAFF. In nucleotides, the CDR3 is TGTGCCAGCTCACCACCGTGGGACAGGGGGCATTATGAAGCTTTCTTT.

The chain has TRBV10-2 and TRBJ2-1; 16 nucleotides agree with TRBD2. CDR3 length equals 17 residues. Germline lookup yields CDR1 WSHSY and CDR2 SAAADI. V gave up 6 bases and J gave up 7 bases; unmatched junction bases: 9. The CDR3 region is CASSQHTGLAGGNEQFF. CDR3 sequence (DNA): TGCGCCAGCAGCCAACATACGGGACTAGCGGGAGGGAATGAGCAGTTCTTC.

The count of this clone is one. The chain employs TRBV9 and TRBJ2-7, with 9 bases aligning to TRBD2. Looked up from germline, CDR1 is SGDLS and CDR2 is YYNGEE. The CDR3 runs to 15 residues. With 1 base clipped from V and 3 bases from J, the junction kept 5 bases outside the gene matches. The chain's CDR3 is CASSVSSGGHYEQYF. The CDR3 DNA reads TGTGCCAGCAGCGTATCCAGCGGGGGGCACTACGAGCAGTACTTC.

The rearrangement uses TRBV30 and TRBJ2-7; tentatively, D is TRBD2 (5 bases). CDR1 is GTSNPN and CDR2 is SVGIG in the germline V gene (reference sequence). CDR3 size: 15 residues. V was clipped by 1 base and J by 2 bases, with 15 bases between them. This chain's CDR3 is CAWSDDPLGAYEQYF. CDR3 nucleotide sequence: TGTGCCTGGAGTGATGATCCCCTCGGGGCCTACGAGCAGTACTTC.

This clone appeared a single time. The chain employs TRBV11-2 and TRBJ1-3; no reliable D call. Germline V gene sequence: CDR1 SGHAT, CDR2 FQNNGV. This CDR3 contains 18 residues. The V gene lost 3 bases and the J gene lost 1 base, with 19 bases spanning the gap. CDR3 coding DNA: TGTGCCAGCAGCTTTTACCCCACGGGCGGAGGGTCTGGAAACACCATATATTTT. Protein: CASSFYPTGGGSGNTIYF.

The chain couples TRBV19 to TRBJ2-1; the D is unclear. Per germline, CDR1 LNHDA and CDR2 SQIVND (reference sequence). The CDR3 runs to 12 residues. Trimming took 3 bases from V and 7 from J, leaving 7 bases between them. The CDR3 loop is CASSIPGNEQFF. The CDR3 DNA follows: TGTGCCAGTAGTATTCCCGGGAATGAGCAGTTCTTC.

The gene calls are TRBV19 and TRBJ1-5; 8 bases line up with TRBD1. Germline values: CDR1 LNHDA, CDR2 SQIVND (reference sequence). With V trimmed by 3 bases and J by 3 bases, 7 bases remained unmatched. The CDR3 loop spans 16 amino acids. CDR3 DNA sequence: TGTGCCAGTAGTATCGGACAGGGATCGAACAATCAGCCCCAGCATTTT. Protein sequence: CASSIGQGSNNQPQHF.

The chain employs TRBV30 and TRBJ1-5; 10 positions match TRBD1. The CDR3 sequence is 19 residues long. CDR1 and CDR2 (germline): GTSNPN, SVGIG (reference sequence). The ends lost 1 base at V and 1 base at J; junction bases unmatched: 13. CDR3 region: CAWSANPGTGVLSNQPQHF. The CDR3 DNA is TGTGCCTGGAGTGCAAATCCCGGGACAGGGGTCTTGAGCAATCAGCCCCAGCATTTT. The full variable domain, with the rest looked up from reference TRBV30 and TRBJ1-5, is SQTIHQWPATLVQPVGSPLSLECTVEGTSNPNLYWYRQAAGRGLQLLFYSVGIGQISSEVPQNLSASRPQDRQFILSSKKLLLSDSGFYLCAWSANPGTGVLSNQPQHFGDGTRLSIL.

The rearrangement links TRBV7-6 to TRBJ1-2; D gene unclear. The V end was cut by 1 base, the J end by 4 bases, with 13 bases between. This CDR3 spans 15 amino acids. The V gene's germline CDR1 is SGHVS and CDR2 FNYEAQ. In DNA form, the CDR3 reads TGTGCCAGCAGCTTAGAGGGCGGGAATCTCTATGGCTACACCTTC. Its translation: CASSLEGGNLYGYTF.

As concerns this clone: A read error may account for a junction end that differs from germline. This chain links TRBV7-9 with TRBJ2-7; D is unresolved. CDR1 is SEHNR, CDR2 FQNEAQ, per germline (reference sequence). The CDR3 spans 14 residues. CDR3 residues: CSSSSLGSPYEQYF. CDR3 sequence (DNA): TGTTCCAGCAGCTCTCTCGGGTCACCCTACGAGCAGTACTTC.

The chain has TRBV30 and TRBJ2-1; maybe TRBD1 (6 bases). This CDR3 has 12 amino acids. V was pared by 3 bases and J by 7 bases, with 10 bases between. Looked up from germline, CDR1 is GTSNPN and CDR2 is SVGIG (reference sequence). DNA for the CDR3: TGTGCCTGGAGAGGACAGTCAAATGAGCAGTTCTTC. It translates to CAWRGQSNEQFF.

This rearrangement joins TRBV1 to TRBJ2-5; TRBD2 is the table's D call and was not checked against the DNA. Matching the DNA end better, TRBJ2-7 makes the J call doubtful. TRBV1 is listed as a pseudogene. The CDR3 consists of 11 residues. CDR3 DNA sequence: TGCACCAGCGGACTACGCTACGAGCAGTACTTC. Its translation is CTSGLRYEQYF.

The chain uses TRBV11-2 and TRBJ1-4; D perhaps matches TRBD1 (6 bases). The V gene lost 5 bases and the J gene lost 7 bases, with 14 bases spanning the gap. The CDR3 is made up of 14 amino acids. Germline loops: CDR1 SGHAT, CDR2 FQNNGV. CDR3 loop: CASSPRQVTEKLFF. For the CDR3, the DNA is TGTGCCAGCAGCCCCCGACAGGTTACTGAAAAACTGTTTTTT.

The rearrangement uses TRBV11-1 and TRBJ1-3; unclear D gene. CDR3 length equals 14 residues. Germline loops: CDR1 SGHAT, CDR2 FQDESV (reference sequence). V was clipped by 6 bases and J by 3 bases, with 12 bases between them. The CDR3, as DNA: TGTGCCAGCAGTCCCGAGGCGAGTGGAAACACCATATATTTT. It translates to CASSPEASGNTIYF.

The gene calls are TRBV9 and TRBJ1-2; possibly TRBD1 for D (6 bases). Germline values: CDR1 SGDLS, CDR2 YYNGEE. The V end was cut by 3 bases, the J end by 12 bases, with 15 bases between. The CDR3 totals 12 residues. The CDR3 DNA is TGTGCCAGCAGCGATACGGGACAACAAAACACCTTC. It codes for CASSDTGQQNTF.

This clone came up once. J is TRBJ2-7 and V is TRBV4-2, with 7 bases aligning to TRBD1. Trimming at V came to 1 base and at J to 4 bases, leaving 7 bases not matched to a gene. Germline-derived CDR1 and CDR2 are LGHNA and YNFKEQ. CDR3 length equals 15 residues. The CDR3, as DNA: TGTGCCAGCAGCCAAGCCGGGACAGCGGATTACGAGCAGTACTTC. This encodes CASSQAGTADYEQYF.

The chain recombines TRBV6-5 with TRBJ1-3, with D unresolved. V lost 11 bases to trimming and J lost 0 bases, with 14 bases between them. The germline V gene has CDR1 MNHEY and CDR2 SVGAGI. The CDR3 sequence is 14 residues long. CDR3 sequence reads: CASRGTLSGNTIYF. DNA for the CDR3: TGTGCCTCACGGGGAACCCTCTCTGGAAACACCATATATTTT.

This chain uses TRBV7-8 with TRBJ1-2; 10 bases align to TRBD1. Looked up from germline, CDR1 is SGHVS and CDR2 is FQNEAQ. With 1 base clipped from V and 4 bases from J, the junction kept 0 bases outside the gene matches. CDR3 length: 14 amino acids. CDR3 sequence (DNA): TGTGCCAGCAGCTTAGGGGACAGGGGCTATGGCTACACCTTC. Its translation: CASSLGDRGYGYTF.

The chain joins TRBV6-1 to TRBJ2-7, with a weak D call TRBD1 (5 bases). Looked up from germline, CDR1 is MNHNS and CDR2 is SASEGT. V lost 6 bases to trimming and J lost 0 bases, with 15 bases between them. CDR3 length equals 15 residues. CDR3 protein: CASRFLQGSSYEQYF. As DNA, the CDR3 is TGTGCCAGCAGATTCCTTCAGGGTTCCTCCTACGAGCAGTACTTC.

This clone was seen only a few times. The V call is TRBV6-5, the J call TRBJ1-4; D might be TRBD1 (5 bases). Germline V CDR1 and CDR2: MNHEY, SVGAGI. CDR3 length equals 11 residues. Trimming cost V 8 bases and J 11 bases, with 12 bases left between them. The CDR3 bases are TGTGCCAGCGGCTGGGGGGGGAAACTGTTTTTT. It yields the protein CASGWGGKLFF.

Concerning this clone itself: Other DNA sequences in this specimen translate into the identical CDR3. This chain joins TRBV9 and TRBJ1-1; TRBD1 might be the D (6 bases). CDR3 length: 16 residues. Per germline, CDR1 SGDLS and CDR2 YYNGEE. Trimming left V 5 bases short and J 5 bases short, with 22 bases between. DNA of the CDR3: TGTGCCAGCAGTGTAAACTCGGGGGGCCCAGGGACTGAAGCTTTCTTT. It specifies CASSVNSGGPGTEAFF.

The CDR3: CSVEEVGLLREQYF. As DNA, the CDR3 is TGCAGCGTTGAAGAGGTGGGACTTCTCCGCGAGCAGTACTTC. The gene calls are TRBV29-1 and TRBJ2-7, with D possibly being TRBD2 (6 bases). V gave up 0 bases and J gave up 6 bases, with 15 bases separating them. Germline lookup yields CDR1 SQVTM and CDR2 ANQGSEA. The CDR3 consists of 14 residues.